The present T cell receptor (beta chain) was sequenced within a study of T-cell memory formation after mild COVID-19. Turning to the study itself: TCR clusters largely stayed donor specific. Study-wide results and limits: Cross-reactive memory apparently joined, as some responding clones appeared in pre-infection memory. Shrinking CD4+ clones were chiefly CM and EM; CD8+ ones were chiefly EMRA.

The germline V gene encodes CDR1 LNHNV and CDR2 YYDKDF (reference sequence). The CDR3 is 15 residues long. Trimming pared 0 bases from V and 0 bases from J, leaving 8 bases between. As concerns this clonotype: Its antigen is currently unknown.

TCRdb re-derived calls from the 5' RACE reads in MiXCR, one entry per CDR3 protein. The table lists about 400,000 distinct CDR3 sequences, roughly 26% of them singletons, with roughly 8.7% in the top ten. The receptor comes from an adult woman who had mild COVID-19 (a few samples of this study predate the infection). Cell type and time point are not known. Sequencing input: PBMCs or a T cell subset sorted from them (not recorded which). The chain is built from TRBV15 and TRBJ1-2; D unclear. DNA of the CDR3: TGTGCCACCAGCAGAGAAAACGAACCTAACTATGGCTACACCTTC. As protein: CATSRENEPNYGYTF. Full variable domain (missing parts from reference TRBV15 and TRBJ1-2): DAMVIQNPRYQVTQFGKPVTLSCSQTLNHNVMYWYQQKSSQAPKLLFHYYDKDFNNEADTPDNFQSRRPNTSFCFLDIRSPGLGDTAMYLCATSRENEPNYGYTFGSGTRLTVV.